Shown below are 18 T cell receptor beta chains from a single sample sequenced in a study of shared clonotypes between healthy human individuals. TCRdb's copy holds only in-frame clones and misses some; the assay was immunoSEQ multiplex PCR. The sample has over 2,000,000 clones, roughly 95% seen once; the top ten hold over 1.5%. Naive CD8 cells, CD45RO-negative and positively selected for CCR7, excluded terminally differentiated effector memory CD45RA+ cells. Material: naive CD8+ T cells from PBMCs. These receptor sequences come from a man between 18 and 35 years old in good health. Some clones in this sample may be carry-over from other donors' samples.

V and J are TRBV7-6 and TRBJ1-5; D remains ambiguous. This CDR3 has 15 amino acids. Germline V gives CDR1 SGHVS, CDR2 FNYEAQ. V was trimmed by 4 bases and J by 1 base, leaving 11 bases between them. The CDR3 coding sequence is TGTGCCAGCAGCTCCAATATCGGCAGCAATCAGCCCCAGCATTTT. This codes for CASSSNIGSNQPQHF. The full variable domain, rest sourced from reference TRBV7-6 and TRBJ1-5, is GAGVSQSPRYKVTKRGQDVALRCDPISGHVSLYWYRQALGQGPEFLTYFNYEAQQDKSGLPNDRFSAERPEGSISTLTIQRTEQRDSAMYRCASSSNIGSNQPQHFGDGTRLSIL.

This rearrangement joins TRBV28 to TRBJ2-7; weak D call: TRBD2 (5 bases). Germline CDR1 reads MDHEN; CDR2 reads SYDVKM. The CDR3 spans 13 residues. Trimming stripped 5 bases from V and 3 bases from J, with 11 bases between. As DNA, the CDR3 is TGTGCCAGCAGTCCCCGCGGAGGCTACGAGCAGTACTTC. This translates into CASSPRGGYEQYF.

The chain is built from TRBV7-9 and TRBJ2-3; D gene ambiguous. This CDR3 contains 14 residues. The germline V and J ends were trimmed by 2 bases and 5 bases, with 11 bases remaining between them. Germline V gene data show CDR1 as SEHNR and CDR2 as FQNEAQ (reference sequence). The DNA of the CDR3 is TGTGCCAGCAGCTTAAGTTACGGCGGAGATACGCAGTATTTT. It specifies CASSLSYGGDTQYF.

The genes are TRBV7-3 and TRBJ2-7; 9 nucleotides line up with TRBD2. The J segment lost 5 bases and the V segment lost 5 bases, leaving 10 bases of the junction unmatched. Germline CDR1 is SGHTA and CDR2 is FQGTGA. The CDR3 is 15 residues long. The CDR3 loop is CASSPMGTSRHEQYF. The DNA of the CDR3 is TGTGCCAGCAGCCCAATGGGGACTAGCCGGCACGAGCAGTACTTC.

The rearrangement uses TRBV27 and TRBJ2-2; 9 nucleotides match TRBD1. V shed 3 bases, J shed 6 bases, and the junction held 11 bases outside the gene matches. Germline CDR1 is MNHEY and CDR2 is SMNVEV (reference sequence). The CDR3 has 17 residues. As DNA, the CDR3 is TGTGCCAGCAGTTTTTTAGGGGGGACAGGGCCTTCCGGGGAGCTGTTTTTT. Protein: CASSFLGGTGPSGELFF.

This clone was observed a few times. This chain uses TRBV27 with TRBJ1-4; no clear D gene. Trimming shortened V by 4 bases and J by 5 bases, and 5 bases separated the two germline ends. The CDR3 sequence is 12 residues long. The germline V gene has CDR1 MNHEY and CDR2 SMNVEV (reference sequence). The CDR3: CASSSMNEKLFF. The CDR3 DNA reads TGTGCCAGCAGTTCCATGAATGAAAAACTGTTTTTT.

The chain is built from TRBV27 and TRBJ2-6; D remains unclear. Germline V CDR1 and CDR2: MNHEY, SMNVEV (reference sequence). The V gene lost 4 bases and the J gene lost 0 bases, with 10 bases spanning the gap. The CDR3 spans 16 residues. CDR3 residues: CASSSFMLSGANVLTF. The CDR3 DNA sequence: TGTGCCAGCAGTTCCTTCATGCTCTCTGGGGCCAACGTCCTGACTTTC. The full variable domain, in which reference TRBV27 and TRBJ2-6 provide the parts outside the CDR3, is EAQVTQNPRYLITVTGKKLTVTCSQNMNHEYMSWYRQDPGLGLRQIYYSMNVEVTDKGDVPEGYKVSRKEKRNFPLILESPSPNQTSLYFCASSSFMLSGANVLTFGAGSRLTVL.

This clone was recorded once. This chain links TRBV27 with TRBJ2-1; the D gene is possibly TRBD2 (5 bases). V was cut by 1 base and J by 1 base, with 8 bases left in between. Germline assignment: CDR1 MNHEY and CDR2 SMNVEV (reference sequence). This CDR3 comprises 15 residues. CDR3 coding DNA: TGTGCCAGCAGTTTATACAGCGGTTCCTACAATGAGCAGTTCTTC. This encodes CASSLYSGSYNEQFF.

The rearrangement joins TRBV6-6 to TRBJ2-4; D is possibly TRBD2 (5 bases). Per germline, CDR1 MNHNY and CDR2 SVGAGI (reference sequence). Deletions cut 3 bases from V and 6 bases from J, with 18 bases between. This CDR3 spans 16 amino acids. The CDR3 loop reads CASSYEGPIPPNIQYF. CDR3 nucleotides: TGTGCCAGCAGTTATGAGGGCCCAATCCCACCAAACATTCAGTACTTC.

V and J are TRBV2 and TRBJ1-1, with D perhaps matching TRBD1 (6 bases). The V gene's germline CDR1 is SNHLY and CDR2 FYNNEI. CDR3 length: 17 amino acids. The V end lost 1 base, the J end lost 5 bases, and 20 bases lay between the germline ends. The CDR3 loop is CASSEGDRGKVRTEAFF. The CDR3 DNA is TGTGCCAGCAGTGAAGGAGATAGGGGGAAGGTGAGGACTGAAGCTTTCTTT.

The CDR3 sequence: CASSHGLAGGPYYEQYF. The CDR3, as DNA: TGTGCCAGCAGCCATGGACTAGCGGGAGGGCCTTACTACGAGCAGTACTTC. V gene TRBV7-8 combines with J gene TRBJ2-7; the match to TRBD2 covers 15 bases. This CDR3 comprises 17 residues. Germline-derived CDR1 and CDR2 are SGHVS and FQNEAQ. V was clipped by 5 bases and J by 3 bases; unmatched bases: 8.

The rearrangement uses TRBV28 and TRBJ2-5; TRBD2 matches 8 bases. This CDR3 has 13 residues. The germline V gene has CDR1 MDHEN and CDR2 SYDVKM. Trimming removed 6 bases from V and 2 bases from J; junction bases left unmatched: 2. CDR3 nucleotide sequence: TGTGCCAGCAGGGCTAGCGGGCAAGAGACCCAGTACTTC. Protein: CASRASGQETQYF.

The chain has TRBV27 and TRBJ2-3, with D possibly matching TRBD2 (6 bases). Germline V lookup: CDR1 MNHEY, CDR2 SMNVEV (reference sequence). There are 18 residues in the CDR3. Trimming cost V 1 base and J 4 bases, with 21 bases left between them. The CDR3 nucleotides read TGTGCCAGCAGTTTATACAACCGACTAGAGGTCGGGGCAGATACGCAGTATTTT. Its translation is CASSLYNRLEVGADTQYF.

CDR3 coding DNA: TGTGCCAGCAGCCTCACGAGACTCACAGATACGCAGTATTTT. Residues: CASSLTRLTDTQYF. The chain uses TRBV7-3 and TRBJ2-3; D unclear. The CDR3 length is 14 residues. Looked up from germline, CDR1 is SGHTA and CDR2 is FQGTGA. Trimming cost V 5 bases and J 2 bases, with 11 bases left between them.

The chain is built from TRBV28 and TRBJ2-5; 12 nucleotides line up with TRBD2. CDR3 length: 17 residues. V lost 4 bases and J lost 2; bases outside the gene matches: 8. Germline V gives CDR1 MDHEN, CDR2 SYDVKM. The CDR3 here is CASSSYLTSGRQETQYF. The CDR3 DNA reads TGTGCCAGCAGTTCCTACCTGACTAGCGGGAGACAAGAGACCCAGTACTTC.

Comments on this clone: A junction end diverges from the germline sequence, so it may reflect a read error. The CDR3 sequence: CASRFQGMF. CDR3 nucleotide sequence: TGCGCCAGCAGATTCCAGGGTATGTTT. The rearrangement links TRBV5-1 to TRBJ1-4; tentatively, D is TRBD1 (5 bases). Germline V gives CDR1 SGHRS, CDR2 YFSETQ. The CDR3 consists of 9 residues.

This clone was found a few times. The rearrangement links TRBV2 to TRBJ1-5, with a possible D match to TRBD1 (5 bases). This CDR3 comprises 13 residues. Germline V CDR1 and CDR2: SNHLY, FYNNEI. The germline V and J ends were trimmed by 1 base and 6 bases, with 7 bases remaining between them. CDR3 sequence: CASSEGGSQPQHF. In DNA form, the CDR3 reads TGTGCCAGCAGTGAAGGGGGGAGTCAGCCCCAGCATTTT.

The V call is TRBV27, the J call TRBJ2-5; TRBD2 aligns across 7 bases. CDR1 is MNHEY, CDR2 SMNVEV, per germline (reference sequence). The CDR3 extends over 14 amino acids. V gave up 4 bases and J gave up 4 bases; unmatched junction bases: 6. CDR3 sequence: CASSSRTSGETQYF. The CDR3, as DNA: TGTGCCAGCAGTTCCCGGACTAGTGGAGAGACCCAGTACTTC.